Presented here are 9 T cell receptor beta chains from one specimen sequenced in a study of shared clonotypes between healthy human individuals (TCRdb year 2020). The library was built by means of the immunoSEQ multiplex PCR assay. TCRdb's version of the immuneACCESS table is confined to in-frame rearrangements and falls short of the full clone set. An unresolved V gene accounts for under half of the shortfall where checked; the remainder is of unknown origin. The sample data list more than 2,000,000 clones, and more than 80% of these were observed just once. The ten largest clonotypes hold about 0.41% of the sample. The specimen sequenced was naive CD4+ T cells from PBMCs. Taken with the paper, the label for cell subset or site translates to: CD45RA+ positively selected. The receptors originated from a man aged 18 to 29 in good health. Some clones in this sample may be carry-over from other donors' samples.

This clone was seen a single time. This CDR3 reads CASSITLAYEQYF. CDR3 coding DNA: TGTGCCAGTAGTATTACCCTTGCCTACGAGCAGTACTTC. The V call is TRBV19, the J call TRBJ2-7; D is undetermined. The CDR3 loop spans 13 amino acids. With 3 bases removed from V and 2 bases from J, the gap between germline ends came to 8 bases. Germline assignment: CDR1 LNHDA and CDR2 SQIVND (reference sequence).

As regards this clone: Other DNA sequences of this sample code for an identical CDR3. The V call is TRBV7-3, the J call TRBJ2-1; TRBD2 matches 15 bases. Germline V CDR1 and CDR2: SGHTA, FQGTGA. Trimming took 2 bases from V and 10 from J; bases not matched to a gene: 3. This CDR3 has 15 residues. CDR3 DNA sequence: TGTGCCAGCAGCTTAGGGACTAGCGGGAGGAGGGAGCAGTTCTTC. This sequence encodes CASSLGTSGRREQFF.

In its sample, this clone was seen once. This sequence joins TRBV7-3 and TRBJ2-1; 7 bases line up with TRBD2. V lost 4 bases to trimming and J lost 3 bases; unmatched junction nucleotides: 9. Germline assignment: CDR1 SGHTA and CDR2 FQGTGA. The CDR3 contains 16 residues. The CDR3 DNA follows: TGTGCCAGCAGCTCCATGGCGGGAGTCGGCTACAATGAGCAGTTCTTC. Translating gives CASSSMAGVGYNEQFF.

The CDR3 DNA reads as TGCGCCAGCAGCTTGGACAGGGGGCGTTCTTCTGAAGCTTTCTTT. Its translation is CASSLDRGRSSEAFF. The rearrangement uses TRBV5-1 and TRBJ1-1; 9 positions agree with TRBD1. The ends lost 0 bases at V and 6 bases at J; junction bases unmatched: 6. The CDR3 has 15 residues. Germline CDR1 reads SGHRS; CDR2 reads YFSETQ.

The chain couples TRBV14 to TRBJ2-1, with 8 bases matching TRBD2. CDR1 is SGHDN and CDR2 is FVKESK in the germline V gene. The length of the CDR3 is 16 residues. The V and J ends lost 0 bases and 8 bases, in that order; junction bases with no gene match: 9. CDR3 in amino acids: CASSQDSSGSSYEQFF. The DNA of the CDR3 is TGTGCCAGCAGCCAAGATTCCAGCGGGAGTTCCTATGAGCAGTTCTTC.

The table lists this clone with a few counts. The rearrangement links TRBV2 to TRBJ2-2; no reliable D call. The ends were cut back, 2 bases at V and 6 bases at J, with 10 bases in the middle. The CDR3 spans 14 residues. Germline-derived CDR1 and CDR2 are SNHLY and FYNNEI. CDR3 amino acids: CASSESWAAGELFF. The CDR3 bases are TGTGCCAGCAGTGAATCTTGGGCTGCCGGGGAGCTGTTTTTT.

The chain links TRBV6-5 to TRBJ2-7; D call uncertain. This CDR3 has 15 amino acids. Germline V CDR1 and CDR2: MNHEY, SVGAGI. Trimming pared 2 bases from V and 1 base from J, leaving 12 bases between. CDR3 sequence: CASSYQAATSYEQYF. The CDR3, as DNA: TGTGCCAGCAGTTACCAGGCGGCTACATCCTACGAGCAGTACTTC.

CDR3 DNA sequence: TGTGCCAGCAGCCAGGCCGGGACGAGGGAGACCCAGTACTTC. Protein product: CASSQAGTRETQYF. This chain links TRBV7-9 with TRBJ2-5; D possibly matches TRBD1 or TRBD2 (5 bases each). The CDR3 is 14 amino acids. Germline V gene sequence: CDR1 SEHNR, CDR2 FQNEAQ (reference sequence). Between the trimmed V and J ends, which lost 5 bases and 5 bases, there was a span of 15 bases.

This clone was recorded only once. The gene calls are TRBV6-9 and TRBJ1-5; 7 bases are a match to TRBD1. The V and J ends lost 4 bases and 0 bases, in that order; junction bases with no gene match: 15. Germline CDR1 MNHGY, CDR2 SVAAGI. The CDR3 contains 19 residues. CDR3 in DNA: TGTGCCAGCAGTTGGCGACAGGGAAGGAGCGTTCTTAGCAATCAGCCCCAGCATTTT. Protein sequence: CASSWRQGRSVLSNQPQHF.